What follows are 6 T cell receptor beta chains derived from one specimen sequenced in a study of blood T cells in healthy people across ages. Primed by a sample-barcoded 5' primer and a J-beta primer mix, a second PCR proceeded for 7 to 11 cycles. TCRdb independently ran MiXCR on the 5' RACE reads; one entry per CDR3 protein. The repertoire includes about 1 million distinct CDR3 sequences, approximately 25% of them detected once, and approximately 0.7% sits in the top ten. The sample also formed part of further work on T cells of mothers and their children.

Sequencing used blood. These receptors all stem from a girl aged 2 to 9 in good health.

The V gene is TRBV7-2, the J gene TRBJ2-3; either TRBD1 or TRBD2 may supply D (6 bases each). There are 16 residues in the CDR3. Trimming stripped 1 base from V and 4 bases from J, with 15 bases between. Per the germline V gene, CDR1 is SGHTA and CDR2 is FQGNSA. DNA for the CDR3: TGTGCCAGCAGCTTAGGTCCTACAGGGAGGTCAGATACGCAGTATTTT. This gives the protein CASSLGPTGRSDTQYF.

This chain uses TRBV6-5 with TRBJ2-7; 8 bases align to TRBD1. V was pared by 2 bases and J by 5 bases, with 11 bases of the junction left unmatched. This CDR3 contains 16 residues. Germline CDR1 and CDR2: MNHEY and SVGAGI. The CDR3 DNA reads as TGTGCCAGCAGTTACCCAACTCGACAGGGGAGCCACGAGCAGTACTTC. It encodes CASSYPTRQGSHEQYF.

This clonotype showed up just a few times. One junction end does not reproduce the germline sequence, and a read error may be involved. The chain links TRBV12-3 or TRBV12-4 to TRBJ2-5, with D tentatively TRBD1 (6 bases). The CDR3 loop spans 12 amino acids. CDR3 bases: TGTGCCAGCAGTGGTCCAGGACAGACAAAGTTCTTC. Amino acids: CASSGPGQTKFF.

As for this clonotype: The conserved closing phenylalanine or tryptophan is absent in this CDR3, likely reflecting a read error. The limits of the CDR3 on the DNA are not certain, so only TCRdb's listed CDR3 is given. The J gene is TRBJ2-5, the V gene TRBV21-1; the D call of TRBD1 is as the table states it, not checked on the DNA. TRBV21-1 is labeled a pseudogene. The CDR3 is 8 residues long, counting both termini. This CDR3 is CASRGGSL.

This clonotype came up a few times. The genes are TRBV13 and TRBJ2-4, with TRBD1 matching over 7 bases. Germline V gives CDR1 PRHDT, CDR2 FYEKMQ (reference sequence). The J segment lost 3 bases and the V segment lost 5 bases, leaving 7 bases of the junction unmatched. The CDR3 runs 15 residues. The CDR3 sequence is CASSPRQGNKNIQYF. The CDR3 region has the DNA TGTGCCAGCAGCCCTCGACAGGGAAACAAAAACATTCAGTACTTC.

This chain links TRBV28 with TRBJ2-1; 8 nucleotides match TRBD1. This CDR3 has 14 amino acids. V shed 7 bases, J shed 3 bases, and the junction held 5 bases outside the gene matches. CDR1 and CDR2 (germline): MDHEN, SYDVKM. CDR3 region: CASIDRGLYNEQFF. The DNA of the CDR3 is TGTGCCAGCATCGACAGGGGACTCTACAATGAGCAGTTCTTC. Based on the CDR3 plus reference TRBV28 and TRBJ2-1, the full variable domain is DVKVTQSSRYLVKRTGEKVFLECVQDMDHENMFWYRQDPGLGLRLIYFSYDVKMKEKGDIPEGYSVSREKKERFSLILESASTNQTSMYLCASIDRGLYNEQFFGPGTRLTVL.